This TCR beta chain was recovered during a study of early T cells in non-severe SARS-CoV-2 infection. About the research overall: Unsorted whole blood bulk RNA was sequenced, with unpaired chains.

This clonotype was seen a handful of times. Its antigen is unknown. Overall study results and limits: The matching step, a VDJdb search, favored anti-spike CD8 responses and missed private and CD4 specificities.

The TCR library protocol was used to attach unique molecular identifiers. These identifiers were attached to individual cDNA molecules. TCRdb ran MiXCR on the 5' RACE reads and lists one entry per CDR3 protein. Counted here are 30,000 to 35,000 distinct CDR3 sequences, over 6.5% occurring once; the ten biggest clones make up approximately 4.1%. This CDR3 comprises 16 residues. CDR1 and CDR2 from the germline V gene are KGHDR and SFDVKD. J was trimmed by 1 base and V by 4 bases; bases with no gene match: 3. The specimen sequenced was whole blood. The source is an adult who was a healthcare worker with PCR-confirmed SARS-CoV-2 infection or an uninfected control (not recorded which). V and J are TRBV24-1 and TRBJ2-1, with 10 bases matching TRBD2. The CDR3 sequence: CATSDVTSGSYNEQFF. The CDR3 DNA sequence: TGTGCCACCAGTGACGTGACTAGCGGGTCCTACAATGAGCAGTTCTTC.